A single sample gave rise to the 9 T cell receptor beta chains below, sequenced in a study of T cell responses to AZD1222 COVID-19 vaccine. Only in-frame clones appear in the TCRdb table, and some are missing; sequencing was by immunoSEQ multiplex PCR. The sample lists tens of thousands of clones; 70% to 90% were seen once. Here the sequenced sample was peripheral blood, taken on day 0 of AZD1222 vaccination. The receptors were gathered from an adult in good health.

In its sample, this clone was seen a few times. V usage is TRBV5-6 and J usage is TRBJ1-2; D uncertain. Trimming took 4 bases from V and 7 from J, leaving 11 bases between them. The CDR3 runs 12 residues. The germline CDR1 and CDR2 sequences are SGHDT and YYEEEE. The CDR3 sequence is CASSHRMAGYTF. The CDR3 nucleotides are TGTGCCAGCAGCCACCGGATGGCTGGCTACACCTTC.

This rearrangement joins TRBV6-5 to TRBJ1-2; D might be TRBD1 (5 bases). Deletions cut 7 bases from V and 4 bases from J, with 10 bases between. CDR3 length: 12 amino acids. Germline-derived CDR1 and CDR2 are MNHEY and SVGAGI. CDR3 sequence: CASTREGYGYTF. CDR3 DNA sequence: TGTGCCAGCACCAGGGAGGGCTATGGCTACACCTTC.

The chain is built from TRBV6-2 or TRBV6-3 and TRBJ2-5, with no clear D. The CDR3 sequence is 13 residues long. V was cut by 0 bases and J by 4 bases, with 6 bases left in between. The V gene's germline CDR1 is MNHEY and CDR2 SVGEGT. CDR3 coding DNA: TGTGCCAGCAGTTACTCGACTCGAGAGACCCAGTACTTC. Amino acids: CASSYSTRETQYF.

The gene calls are TRBV6-2 or TRBV6-3 and TRBJ2-7, with TRBD1 identical over 7 bases. The J segment lost 6 bases and the V segment lost 2 bases, leaving 4 bases of the junction unmatched. CDR1 is MNHEY and CDR2 is SVGEGT in the germline V gene. The CDR3 loop spans 13 amino acids. CDR3 bases: TGTGCCAGCAGTTACGGGACAGCCTTCGAGCAGTACTTC. Amino acid sequence: CASSYGTAFEQYF.

J is TRBJ2-7 and V is TRBV7-6, with TRBD2 matching 15 bases. Germline CDR1 SGHVS, CDR2 FNYEAQ. The trim removed 3 bases at V and 7 bases at J, leaving 4 bases unmatched. The CDR3 runs 15 residues. The CDR3 sequence is CASSLGLAGGEEQYF. DNA for the CDR3: TGTGCCAGCAGCTTGGGACTAGCGGGAGGTGAGGAGCAGTACTTC.

This chain joins TRBV30 and TRBJ1-1, with D possibly TRBD1 on 5 matching bases. From germline, CDR1 is GTSNPN and CDR2 SVGIG (reference sequence). V shed 3 bases and J shed 3 bases, with 11 bases lying between them. The CDR3 runs 13 residues. The CDR3 bases are TGTGCCTGGAGACTGGGGGAAGACACTGAAGCTTTCTTT. The encoded protein is CAWRLGEDTEAFF.

The chain recombines TRBV7-9 with TRBJ2-7; tentatively, D is TRBD1 or TRBD2 (5 bases each). V gave up 1 base and J gave up 3 bases, with 10 bases separating them. This CDR3 is 14 amino acids long. Germline V gene sequence: CDR1 SEHNR, CDR2 FQNEAQ (reference sequence). The CDR3 reads CASSLEGTLYEQYF. DNA for the CDR3: TGTGCCAGCAGCTTAGAGGGGACCCTCTACGAGCAGTACTTC.

The V and J genes are TRBV2 and TRBJ2-7; D not certain. V gave up 6 bases and J gave up 0 bases, with 15 bases separating them. From germline, CDR1 is SNHLY and CDR2 FYNNEI. The CDR3 extends over 15 amino acids. The CDR3 loop reads CASRGMYRSSYEQYF. DNA for the CDR3: TGTGCCAGCAGGGGGATGTACAGAAGCTCCTACGAGCAGTACTTC.

This chain joins TRBV5-4 and TRBJ2-7; 12 bases are a match to TRBD2. Unmatched junction bases numbered 2, after V lost 4 bases and J lost 3 bases. There are 14 residues in the CDR3. CDR1 is SGHNT and CDR2 is YYREEE in the germline V gene (reference sequence). For the CDR3, the DNA is TGTGCCAGCAGCCCGACTAGCGGGAGCTACGAGCAGTACTTC. Translating it yields CASSPTSGSYEQYF.